The source of this T cell receptor beta chain is a study of human T cells and chemical hapten exposure. This clonotype was counted a few times. Regarding time point: patch test 2, 6 weeks after DPC sensitization. Documented treatment: therapeutic diphenylcyclopropenone sensitization with weekly scalp DPC. The CDR3 is 16 amino acids. Germline V lookup: CDR1 MNHNS, CDR2 SASEGT. J gave up 6 bases and V 1 base, and 9 bases lay outside the gene matches. TCRdb re-analysed the RACE reads in MiXCR, keeping a single row per CDR3 protein. The top ten hold roughly 1.4% of the sample, which has around 80,000 distinct CDR3 sequences, 5% to 8.5% seen once.

The source material was whole blood, sampled in connection with sensitization to the hapten diphenylcyclopropenone (DPC). The chain links TRBV6-1 to TRBJ2-3; 8 bases are a match to TRBD1. This clonotype originated in a woman aged 30 to 39 with alopecia areata. Some clones in this sample may be carry-over from other donors' samples. In nucleotides, the CDR3 is TGTGCCAGCAGTGAAGGTCCCGGCAGGGGGCACGATACGCAGTATTTT. Its protein is CASSEGPGRGHDTQYF.